These 21 T cell receptor beta chains were all obtained from the same sample, sequenced in a study of blood T cell repertoires in COVID-19. Clones were sequenced by immunoSEQ multiplex PCR, and TCRdb holds only the in-frame ones, with some missing. The data show 300,000 to 350,000 clones, with about 87% seen just once and 5% to 6% held by the top ten. The sequenced material came from PBMCs or T cells enriched from blood (not recorded which). The receptors come from a man aged 25-45 years who had recovered from COVID-19.

This chain joins TRBV6-5 and TRBJ1-6; D gene ambiguous. Trimming shortened V by 0 bases and J by 9 bases, and 12 bases separated the two germline ends. The CDR3 spans 15 residues. Germline CDR1 and CDR2: MNHEY and SVGAGI. The CDR3 spells CASSYSSGSGSPLHF. CDR3 coding DNA: TGTGCCAGCAGTTACTCCTCGGGATCAGGTTCACCCCTCCACTTT.

The chain uses TRBV6-1 and TRBJ1-1; 10 nucleotides agree with TRBD1. J gave up 10 bases and V 3 bases, and 8 bases lay outside the gene matches. The CDR3 sequence is 14 residues long. Germline lookup yields CDR1 MNHNS and CDR2 SASEGT. The DNA of the CDR3 is TGTGCCAGCAGTGAGACAGGGGGCGATTCTGGAGCTTTCTTT. Its translation: CASSETGGDSGAFF.

The chain is built from TRBV5-1 and TRBJ2-1; TRBD1 matches 7 bases. The trim removed 7 bases at V and 7 bases at J, leaving 14 bases unmatched. The CDR3 has 15 residues. Germline V gene lookup returns CDR1 SGHRS and CDR2 YFSETQ. The CDR3 nucleotides read TGCGCCAGCGGGGCCAAACAGGGGACGGGGAATGAGCAGTTCTTC. Translating gives CASGAKQGTGNEQFF. Full variable domain (outside the CDR3, taken from reference TRBV5-1 and TRBJ2-1): KAGVTQTPRYLIKTRGQQVTLSCSPISGHRSVSWYQQTPGQGLQFLFEYFSETQRNKGNFPGRFSGRQFSNSRSEMNVSTLELGDSALYLCASGAKQGTGNEQFFGPGTRLTVL.

The chain links TRBV27 to TRBJ2-7; D might be TRBD1 (6 bases). The germline V gene has CDR1 MNHEY and CDR2 SMNVEV (reference sequence). The CDR3 is 17 amino acids. V lost 7 bases to trimming and J lost 5 bases, with 27 bases between them. This CDR3 is CASTALRGTSSLDEQYF. CDR3 coding DNA: TGTGCCAGCACCGCCCTTAGGGGGACCTCCTCTTTGGACGAGCAGTACTTC.

The chain links TRBV7-9 to TRBJ2-7; unclear D gene. This CDR3 has 15 amino acids. V dropped 1 base and J dropped 2 bases, with 12 bases sitting between them. CDR1 and CDR2 (germline): SEHNR, FQNEAQ (reference sequence). CDR3 coding DNA: TGTGCCAGCAGCTTAGTGCCAGGATCCGCCTACGAGCAGTACTTC. Protein: CASSLVPGSAYEQYF.

The rearrangement uses TRBV7-9 and TRBJ1-5; 9 positions match TRBD1. CDR3 length: 14 amino acids. The germline CDR1 and CDR2 sequences are SEHNR and FQNEAQ (reference sequence). The junction had 5 bases not matched to a gene; V was cut back by 5 bases and J by 6 bases. CDR3 nucleotide sequence: TGTGCCAGCAGCGCGGGACAGGGTTTTCAGCCCCAGCATTTT. Its protein is CASSAGQGFQPQHF.

The rearrangement uses TRBV2 and TRBJ2-5, with D tentatively TRBD2 (6 bases). CDR3 length: 13 amino acids. Germline loops: CDR1 SNHLY, CDR2 FYNNEI. Trimming removed 4 bases from V and 10 bases from J, with 16 bases in between. CDR3 in amino acids: CASSGGEPRDQYF. DNA of the CDR3: TGTGCCAGCAGTGGCGGGGAACCAAGAGACCAGTACTTC.

The genes are TRBV6-5 and TRBJ1-5; possible D gene TRBD1, 5 bases. V was clipped by 0 bases and J by 6 bases, with 9 bases between them. Germline V gene lookup returns CDR1 MNHEY and CDR2 SVGAGI. The CDR3 runs to 14 residues. The CDR3 is CASSYSGTGQPQHF. CDR3 coding DNA: TGTGCCAGCAGTTACTCGGGGACTGGTCAGCCCCAGCATTTT.

The V gene is TRBV11-2, the J gene TRBJ1-2; D unclear. The CDR3 has 13 amino acids. Looked up from germline, CDR1 is SGHAT and CDR2 is FQNNGV. Deletions cut 3 bases from V and 7 bases from J, with 12 bases between. CDR3 protein: CASSLSLGVGYTF. CDR3 nucleotide sequence: TGTGCCAGCAGCTTGTCTCTAGGCGTTGGCTACACCTTC.

The chain has TRBV5-1 and TRBJ1-4; D possibly corresponds to TRBD1 (5 bases). Germline assignment: CDR1 SGHRS and CDR2 YFSETQ. This CDR3 has 16 residues. Deletions cut 2 bases from V and 3 bases from J, with 14 bases between. CDR3 sequence: CASSFQGPLSNEKLFF. As DNA, the CDR3 is TGCGCCAGCAGCTTTCAGGGCCCCTTGTCTAATGAAAAACTGTTTTTT.

This sequence joins TRBV19 and TRBJ1-2; D call uncertain. Trimming removed 8 bases at V and 5 bases at J, with 18 bases between. This CDR3 comprises 14 residues. The V gene's germline CDR1 is LNHDA and CDR2 SQIVND (reference sequence). Here the CDR3 reads CASGPTPAPYGYTF. The CDR3 coding sequence is TGTGCCAGTGGGCCCACCCCCGCTCCTTATGGCTACACCTTC.

This clone turned up a few times. The chain links TRBV7-9 to TRBJ2-7, with D perhaps TRBD1 (5 bases). There are 14 residues in the CDR3. Germline V CDR1 and CDR2: SEHNR, FQNEAQ (reference sequence). Trimming took off 2 bases at V and 6 bases at J, with 14 bases between the two ends. The CDR3 bases are TGTGCCAGCAGCTTAAGTCCCGTGACAGCCGAGCAGTACTTC. It yields the protein CASSLSPVTAEQYF.

The gene calls are TRBV24-1 and TRBJ2-2; the match to TRBD2 covers 8 bases. The CDR3 sequence is 16 residues long. V lost 4 bases, J lost 6 bases, and 9 bases stayed unmatched. Germline V CDR1 and CDR2: KGHDR, SFDVKD. The CDR3 nucleotides are TGTGCCACCAGTGAAGCCGGGAGGGGGGTCTCCGGGGAGCTGTTTTTT. Translating it yields CATSEAGRGVSGELFF.

The CDR3 protein is CASTGWTGELFF. The CDR3, as DNA: TGTGCCAGCACGGGGTGGACCGGGGAGCTGTTTTTT. V usage is TRBV9 and J usage is TRBJ2-2; a weak D match, TRBD2 (5 bases). The CDR3 consists of 12 residues. V was shortened by 6 bases and J by 5 bases, with 8 bases between the two germline ends. Germline lookup yields CDR1 SGDLS and CDR2 YYNGEE.

This chain links TRBV28 with TRBJ2-2, with D perhaps TRBD1 (7 bases). V was pared by 4 bases and J by 2 bases, with 20 bases between. CDR3 size: 18 residues. CDR1 and CDR2 (germline): MDHEN, SYDVKM. The CDR3 is CASSSPSRQGGNTGELFF. The CDR3 region has the DNA TGTGCCAGCAGTTCCCCTTCCAGACAGGGAGGAAACACCGGGGAGCTGTTTTTT.

The rearrangement links TRBV19 to TRBJ2-1; 7 nucleotides line up with TRBD1. V lost 7 bases, J lost 3 bases, and 12 bases stayed unmatched. The CDR3 covers 16 residues. Germline assignment: CDR1 LNHDA and CDR2 SQIVND (reference sequence). This CDR3 is CASTTQETGVYNEQFF. In DNA, the CDR3 is TGTGCCAGTACCACCCAAGAAACAGGGGTCTACAATGAGCAGTTCTTC.

V and J are TRBV5-1 and TRBJ2-3; D remains unclear. V dropped 6 bases and J dropped 2 bases, with 16 bases sitting between them. The CDR3 covers 15 residues. Per the germline V gene, CDR1 is SGHRS and CDR2 is YFSETQ. The CDR3: CASTAEPANTDTQYF. CDR3 DNA sequence: TGCGCCAGCACTGCGGAGCCGGCCAACACAGATACGCAGTATTTT.

V is TRBV7-6 and J is TRBJ2-1; 8 nucleotides align to TRBD1. With V trimmed by 5 bases and J by 5 bases, 5 bases remained unmatched. The germline gives CDR1 SGHVS, CDR2 FNYEAQ. This CDR3 has 14 residues. The CDR3, as DNA: TGTGCCAGCAGCGCCGGACAGGGACACAATGAGCAGTTCTTC. Its translation: CASSAGQGHNEQFF.

This chain connects TRBV30 to TRBJ1-4, with 8 bases fitting TRBD1. From germline, CDR1 is GTSNPN and CDR2 SVGIG (reference sequence). The CDR3 covers 14 residues. With 3 bases clipped from V and 4 bases from J, the junction kept 4 bases outside the gene matches. CDR3 loop: CAWRKGQVNEKLFF. CDR3 DNA sequence: TGTGCCTGGAGGAAGGGACAGGTTAATGAAAAACTGTTTTTT.

The chain has TRBV9 and TRBJ2-5; 7 bases align to TRBD2. From germline, CDR1 is SGDLS and CDR2 YYNGEE. V lost 8 bases, J lost 5 bases, and 15 bases stayed unmatched. This CDR3 is 15 amino acids long. CDR3 bases: TGTGCCAGTACGGGGAGGGACGTCTTGGGTGAGACCCAGTACTTC. Residues: CASTGRDVLGETQYF.

The J gene is TRBJ2-1, the V gene TRBV13, with TRBD2 matching 11 bases. The CDR3 length is 16 residues. V dropped 5 bases and J dropped 5; count of bases not matched to a gene: 8. Germline V gene sequence: CDR1 PRHDT, CDR2 FYEKMQ (reference sequence). The CDR3 coding sequence is TGTGCCAGCAGCCCCCTAGCGGGGGGAGCGCACAATGAGCAGTTCTTC. As protein: CASSPLAGGAHNEQFF. The full variable domain, its missing parts supplied by reference TRBV13 and TRBJ2-1, is AAGVIQSPRHLIKEKRETATLKCYPIPRHDTVYWYQQGPGQDPQFLISFYEKMQSDKGSIPDRFSAQQFSDYHSELNMSSLELGDSALYFCASSPLAGGAHNEQFFGPGTRLTVL.